This T cell receptor (beta chain) came from a study of blood T cells in healthy people across ages. This clonotype was recorded a few times. The antigen is unknown. A sample-barcoded 5' primer and a J-beta primer mix were used in a second PCR of roughly 7 to 12 cycles. TCRdb analysed the 5' RACE reads with MiXCR anew, one entry per CDR3 protein. The sample contains about 1,000,000 distinct CDR3 sequences, 35% to 50% of which appear only once. Overall study results and limits: Possibly, changes in expanded clonotypes were confounded because donor CMV status was unknown. A roughly linear fall in TCR beta diversity per million T cells was seen with increasing age.

The receptor was derived from a woman aged 55 to 70 in good health. Sequenced input: blood.

This CDR3 is CASSSAASGATDTQYF. Here the CDR3 DNA reads TGCGCCAGCAGCTCTGCGGCTAGCGGGGCAACAGATACGCAGTATTTT. J is TRBJ2-3 and V is TRBV4-1; TRBD2 agrees at 9 bases. This CDR3 is built from 16 residues. V trimming: 5 bases; J trimming: 3 bases; junction bases outside the gene matches: 9. CDR1 is MGHRA and CDR2 is YSYEKL in the germline V gene.